These T cell receptor beta chains were read from a single sample in a study of Graves' ophthalmopathy and Graves' hyperthyroidism. MiXCR, run by TCRdb on the multiplex PCR reads, gives a single entry per CDR3 protein. Found here are roughly 500,000 distinct CDR3 sequences, approximately 15% of them singletons; the top ten hold more than 8.5%. Sequencing was performed on blood. The receptors stem from a woman in her twenties or thirties with Graves' ophthalmopathy. Both conserved end residues are part of each CDR3. The order of the fields is V gene, clone size, D gene, J gene, CDR3 protein, CDR3 DNA. D genes are given only for firm matches. Size tells how often a clone was seen (once, few, many) or the class of an expanded clone, and some rows leave it out.

TRBV12-3/TRBV12-4	many	NA	TRBJ1-2	CASSLSGGIYGYTF	TGTGCCAGCAGTTTGTCGGGGGGCATCTATGGCTACACCTTC
TRBV5-1	NA	NA	TRBJ2-7	CASSLRTSYEQYF	TGCGCCAGCAGCTTGAGGACAAGCTACGAGCAGTACTTC
TRBV6-2/TRBV6-3	few	TRBD2	TRBJ2-2	CASSYSGTSGGNTGELFF	TGTGCCAGCAGTTACTCGGGGACTAGCGGGGGAAACACCGGGGAGCTGTTTTTT
TRBV6-5	NA	NA	TRBJ1-2	CASSYSAGDGYTF	TGTGCCAGCAGTTACTCTGCAGGGGACGGCTACACCTTC
TRBV9	many	NA	TRBJ2-2	CASSVVTGRGNTGELFF	TGTGCCAGCAGCGTAGTAACTGGAAGGGGGAACACCGGGGAGCTGTTTTTT
TRBV7-2	many	TRBD2	TRBJ2-7	CASSSSGRSEQYF	TGTGCCAGCAGCTCTAGCGGGAGGTCCGAGCAGTACTTC
TRBV27	few	TRBD1	TRBJ1-2	CARQPGQDYGYTF	TGTGCCAGACAACCGGGACAGGACTATGGCTACACCTTC
TRBV20-1	many	NA	TRBJ1-6	CSAREPRGSSPLHF	TGCAGTGCTAGAGAACCCAGGGGAAGCTCACCCCTCCACTTT
TRBV19	many	NA	TRBJ1-1	CASDKGGFLNTEAFF	TGTGCCAGTGATAAGGGGGGTTTTCTGAACACTGAAGCTTTCTTT
TRBV4-1	NA	NA	TRBJ1-2	CASSLSGDGANYGYTF	TGCGCCAGCAGCCTCTCCGGGGACGGAGCTAACTATGGCTACACCTTC
TRBV6-1	many	NA	TRBJ2-4	CASTVSGAKNIQYF	TGTGCCAGCACGGTTTCAGGGGCCAAAAACATTCAGTACTTC
TRBV6-2/TRBV6-3	many	NA	TRBJ2-7	CASRAGASYEQYF	TGTGCCAGCAGGGCTGGGGCTTCCTACGAGCAGTACTTC
TRBV6-5	many	NA	TRBJ1-1	CASGSVITEAFF	TGTGCCAGCGGTTCCGTTATCACTGAAGCTTTCTTT